These 30 T cell receptor beta chains were sequenced from one sample in a study of blood T cell repertoires in COVID-19. The method was immunoSEQ multiplex PCR; TCRdb's version includes in-frame clones alone and lacks a portion of them. The sample carries nearly 350,000 clones, about 90% recorded once. Specimen: PBMCs or T cells enriched from blood (not recorded which). The receptors were sampled from a woman in her 30s who had recovered from COVID-19.

The V gene is TRBV12-3 or TRBV12-4, the J gene TRBJ1-2; D may be TRBD1 (5 bases). V dropped 2 bases and J dropped 4 bases, with 8 bases sitting between them. The CDR3 runs to 13 residues. In DNA, the CDR3 is TGTGCCAGCAGTTTATCAGGGCTCTATGGCTACACCTTC. Translation gives CASSLSGLYGYTF.

The J gene is TRBJ1-1, the V gene TRBV3-1 (or the pseudogene TRBV3-2); no firm D call. CDR1 is LGHDT and CDR2 is YNNKEL in the germline V gene (reference sequence). This CDR3 has 12 residues. The V end was cut by 0 bases, the J end by 7 bases, with 6 bases between. The CDR3: CASSQDLSEAFF. The CDR3 DNA reads as TGTGCCAGCAGCCAAGATCTCAGTGAAGCTTTCTTT.

This clone is a singleton in its sample. V and J are TRBV24-1 and TRBJ2-5; the match to TRBD2 covers 9 bases. Germline values: CDR1 KGHDR, CDR2 SFDVKD. This CDR3 is 16 amino acids long. The junction had 11 bases not matched to a gene; V was cut back by 5 bases and J by 5 bases. The CDR3: CATSVTGTSFEETQYF. DNA of the CDR3: TGTGCCACCAGTGTTACCGGGACTAGCTTCGAGGAGACCCAGTACTTC.

This clone showed up just once. The chain has TRBV28 and TRBJ1-6, with a possible D match to TRBD1 (5 bases). This CDR3 comprises 12 residues. CDR1 and CDR2 from the germline V gene are MDHEN and SYDVKM. Trimming removed 8 bases at V and 8 bases at J, with 10 bases between. In nucleotides, the CDR3 is TGTGCCAGCGAATCCAGGGATTCACCCCTCCACTTT. This encodes CASESRDSPLHF.

V and J are TRBV3-1 (or the pseudogene TRBV3-2) and TRBJ2-5, with 8 positions matching TRBD2. Losses at the gene ends were 6 bases for V and 1 base for J; bases not matched to a gene: 4. Germline V gene sequence: CDR1 LGHDT, CDR2 YNNKEL (reference sequence). The CDR3 spans 14 residues. Written as DNA, the CDR3 is TGTGCCAGCAGACTTAGCGGGGTCCAAGAGACCCAGTACTTC. Translated: CASRLSGVQETQYF.

V usage is TRBV24-1 and J usage is TRBJ1-2; 8 bases are a match to TRBD1. CDR1 is KGHDR, CDR2 SFDVKD, per germline. V shed 9 bases, J shed 8 bases, and the junction held 13 bases outside the gene matches. The CDR3 is 14 amino acids. CDR3 nucleotides: TGTGCCACCTCGCTAGACGGACAGGGACGCGGCTACACCTTC. Residues: CATSLDGQGRGYTF.

The chain combines TRBV18 with TRBJ2-1, with D unclear. This CDR3 is 13 amino acids long. The V gene lost 6 bases and the J gene lost 1 base, with 7 bases spanning the gap. The germline V gene has CDR1 KGHSH and CDR2 LQKENI. The CDR3 DNA reads as TGTGCCAGCTCCCTAACTTCCTACAATGAGCAGTTCTTC. Translating it yields CASSLTSYNEQFF.

This clone was detected once. The genes are TRBV5-1 and TRBJ1-5; TRBD1 agrees at 10 bases. The length of the CDR3 is 16 residues. From germline, CDR1 is SGHRS and CDR2 YFSETQ. The ends lost 4 bases at V and 2 bases at J; junction bases unmatched: 6. The chain's CDR3 is CASSRGTGEGNQPQHF. CDR3 nucleotide sequence: TGCGCCAGCAGCCGTGGGACAGGGGAGGGCAATCAGCCCCAGCATTTT.

CDR3 in amino acids: CASRARLPHNQPQHF. The CDR3 DNA sequence: TGTGCCAGCAGGGCCAGGCTGCCTCATAATCAGCCCCAGCATTTT. The chain uses TRBV6-5 and TRBJ1-5; no firm D call. There are 15 residues in the CDR3. Trimming removed 6 bases at V and 4 bases at J, with 16 bases between. Germline CDR1 MNHEY, CDR2 SVGAGI.

The V gene is TRBV7-9, the J gene TRBJ1-2, with 8 bases matching TRBD1. This CDR3 spans 15 amino acids. Germline V lookup: CDR1 SEHNR, CDR2 FQNEAQ (reference sequence). V lost 2 bases to trimming and J lost 6 bases; unmatched junction nucleotides: 8. CDR3 residues: CASSLFGQGADGYTF. The CDR3 DNA reads as TGTGCCAGCAGCTTATTCGGCCAGGGGGCAGATGGCTACACCTTC.

CDR3 DNA sequence: TGTGCCAGCACCCCCGGGACAATGAACACCGGGGAGCTGTTTTTT. Its protein is CASTPGTMNTGELFF. V is TRBV4-2 and J is TRBJ2-2; tentatively, D is TRBD1 (6 bases). V was shortened by 7 bases and J by 1 base, with 13 bases between the two germline ends. The CDR3 contains 15 residues. The germline CDR1 and CDR2 sequences are LGHNA and YNFKEQ.

The CDR3 DNA reads as TGTGCCAGCAGTCGGACAGGGGGAGTAAACTACGAGCAGTACTTC. It translates to CASSRTGGVNYEQYF. The chain employs TRBV27 and TRBJ2-7; 10 positions match TRBD1. Germline values: CDR1 MNHEY, CDR2 SMNVEV (reference sequence). The V and J ends lost 5 bases and 3 bases, in that order; junction bases with no gene match: 7. The CDR3 extends over 15 amino acids.

V gene TRBV28 combines with J gene TRBJ1-2; TRBD1 matches 11 bases. Germline CDR1 MDHEN, CDR2 SYDVKM. This CDR3 is 15 amino acids long. With V trimmed by 0 bases and J by 6 bases, 3 bases remained unmatched. The CDR3: CASSLWGQGGDGYTF. DNA of the CDR3: TGTGCCAGCAGTTTATGGGGACAGGGGGGGGATGGCTACACCTTC.

The chain couples TRBV3-1 (or the pseudogene TRBV3-2) to TRBJ2-5, with 12 bases aligning to TRBD1. The length of the CDR3 is 16 residues. Germline CDR1 LGHDT, CDR2 YNNKEL (reference sequence). J was trimmed by 5 bases and V by 5 bases; bases with no gene match: 9. CDR3 region: CASSVPGQGAGETQYF. The DNA for the CDR3 is TGTGCCAGCAGCGTGCCGGGACAGGGGGCCGGGGAGACCCAGTACTTC.

This chain joins TRBV10-1 and TRBJ2-7; perhaps TRBD1 as D (6 bases). Trimming left V 5 bases short and J 6 bases short, with 11 bases between. This CDR3 contains 12 residues. Germline values: CDR1 WNHNN, CDR2 SYGVQD (reference sequence). The CDR3: CASSTGLGEQYF. CDR3 coding DNA: TGCGCCAGCAGTACAGGGTTGGGCGAGCAGTACTTC.

The chain joins TRBV5-8 to TRBJ1-2; D is perhaps TRBD1 (6 bases). V was cut by 2 bases and J by 7 bases, with 12 bases left in between. Germline V gene lookup returns CDR1 SGHTS and CDR2 YDEGEE. The CDR3 is made up of 13 amino acids. CDR3 region: CASSLSRGSGYTF. CDR3 nucleotide sequence: TGTGCCAGCAGCTTATCCAGGGGATCTGGCTACACCTTC.

The CDR3 reads CASSLSSTENEQFF. CDR3 sequence (DNA): TGTGCCAGCAGCTTGTCCTCGACTGAGAATGAGCAGTTCTTC. V usage is TRBV11-3 and J usage is TRBJ2-1; no clear D. Trimming removed 3 bases at V and 7 bases at J, with 13 bases between. Germline CDR1 SGHNT, CDR2 YENEEA. This CDR3 is 14 amino acids long.

Comments on this clone: The same CDR3 is also encoded by other DNA sequences in this sample. The rearrangement uses TRBV12-3 or TRBV12-4 and TRBJ1-5; no clear D gene. This CDR3 is built from 12 residues. V lost 5 bases and J 5 bases, leaving 7 bases between the germline ends. The CDR3 sequence is CASSRGDQPQHF. In DNA, the CDR3 is TGTGCCAGCAGTCGGGGTGATCAGCCCCAGCATTTT.

This clone was detected only once. The rearrangement joins TRBV25-1 to TRBJ1-2; 8 nucleotides line up with TRBD1. Germline-derived CDR1 and CDR2 are MGHDK and SYGVNS. V gave up 6 bases and J gave up 0 bases; unmatched junction bases: 3. The CDR3 consists of 14 residues. CDR3 bases: TGTGCCAGCAGGAGGGACAGGACTAACTATGGCTACACCTTC. It specifies CASRRDRTNYGYTF.

The V and J genes are TRBV19 and TRBJ1-2, with TRBD1 matching over 9 bases. V was pared by 8 bases and J by 4 bases, with 14 bases of the junction left unmatched. Germline values: CDR1 LNHDA, CDR2 SQIVND (reference sequence). This CDR3 region has 16 residues. The CDR3 spells CASGTGTATSGYGYTF. The CDR3 coding sequence is TGTGCCAGTGGGACAGGGACAGCGACGAGTGGCTATGGCTACACCTTC.

The chain joins TRBV14 to TRBJ2-1, with 10 bases aligning to TRBD1. Germline assignment: CDR1 SGHDN and CDR2 FVKESK. V gave up 5 bases and J gave up 7 bases; unmatched junction bases: 5. The CDR3 consists of 14 residues. CDR3 sequence reads: CASSRRQGANEQFF. In DNA, the CDR3 is TGTGCCAGCAGCAGAAGACAGGGGGCAAATGAGCAGTTCTTC. Combining the CDR3 with reference TRBV14 and TRBJ2-1 gives the whole variable domain EAGVTQFPSHSVIEKGQTVTLRCDPISGHDNLYWYRRVMGKEIKFLLHFVKESKQDESGMPNNRFLAERTGGTYSTLKVQPAELEDSGVYFCASSRRQGANEQFFGPGTRLTVL.

This clone was seen a handful of times. The sample carries other DNA sequences with the same CDR3. This chain links TRBV4-1 with TRBJ1-2; D remains unclear. V lost 4 bases and J lost 2, with 11 bases in between. Germline V gene sequence: CDR1 MGHRA, CDR2 YSYEKL. The CDR3 covers 14 residues. The CDR3 sequence is CASSRTTENYGYTF. CDR3 sequence (DNA): TGCGCCAGCAGCCGTACGACTGAAAACTATGGCTACACCTTC.

V gene TRBV7-2 combines with J gene TRBJ2-5, with D uncertain. Germline assignment: CDR1 SGHTA and CDR2 FQGNSA. CDR3 length: 14 amino acids. V was shortened by 7 bases and J by 1 base, with 13 bases between the two germline ends. Here the CDR3 DNA reads TGTGCCAGCATCCCTAGTTCGTCCCAAGAGACCCAGTACTTC. This codes for CASIPSSSQETQYF.

The chain carries TRBV30 and TRBJ1-6; D is possibly TRBD1 (6 bases). The CDR3 has 14 amino acids. Germline values: CDR1 GTSNPN, CDR2 SVGIG (reference sequence). Trimming took 4 bases from V and 8 from J, leaving 15 bases between them. The CDR3 DNA sequence: TGTGCCTGGATACCACAGGGAGGGTATTCACCCCTCCACTTT. Its protein is CAWIPQGGYSPLHF.

The chain couples TRBV27 to TRBJ2-1; the match to TRBD2 covers 8 bases. V was clipped by 6 bases and J by 2 bases; unmatched bases: 6. Germline V gives CDR1 MNHEY, CDR2 SMNVEV (reference sequence). The CDR3 is 15 residues long. The chain's CDR3 is CASRTSDNPYNEQFF. The DNA of the CDR3 is TGTGCCAGCAGGACTAGCGATAACCCCTACAATGAGCAGTTCTTC.

The chain couples TRBV10-2 to TRBJ1-5; D is undetermined. V shed 6 bases and J shed 5 bases, with 8 bases lying between them. Germline V lookup: CDR1 WSHSY, CDR2 SAAADI. CDR3 length: 12 residues. CDR3 DNA sequence: TGCGCCAGCAGGGACGGGGATCAGCCCCAGCATTTT. Translation: CASRDGDQPQHF.

The CDR3 region has the DNA TGTGCCAGCAGCTTACTACAGAATTCACCCCTCCACTTT. The encoded protein is CASSLLQNSPLHF. This rearrangement joins TRBV7-6 to TRBJ1-6; D not resolved. Trimming took 2 bases from V and 7 from J, leaving 6 bases between them. Looked up from germline, CDR1 is SGHVS and CDR2 is FNYEAQ. The CDR3 consists of 13 residues.

The gene calls are TRBV12-3 or TRBV12-4 and TRBJ2-5, with 9 nucleotides matching TRBD1. V lost 6 bases and J lost 7; bases outside the gene matches: 6. The CDR3 is 13 residues long. The CDR3 region is CASRTGTGLTQYF. CDR3 bases: TGTGCCAGCAGAACCGGGACAGGGTTGACCCAGTACTTC.

The chain links TRBV27 to TRBJ2-7, with D perhaps matching TRBD2 (6 bases). The CDR3 covers 12 residues. Germline CDR1 and CDR2: MNHEY and SMNVEV (reference sequence). Deletions cut 6 bases from V and 7 bases from J, with 13 bases between. In DNA, the CDR3 is TGTGCCAGCAGCCAGGTCGGGAGAGAGCAGTACTTC. Its translation: CASSQVGREQYF.

This rearrangement joins TRBV25-1 to TRBJ2-6, with 12 bases that match TRBD2. The V segment lost 4 bases and the J segment 4 bases; nucleotides outside the gene matches: 8. CDR1 and CDR2 (germline): MGHDK, SYGVNS. The CDR3 extends over 18 amino acids. This chain's CDR3 is CASSGPLAGGPGANVLTF. DNA of the CDR3: TGTGCCAGCAGTGGGCCGCTAGCGGGGGGGCCGGGGGCCAACGTCCTGACTTTC.